This TCR beta chain was recovered during a study of shared clonotypes between healthy human individuals. Study-wide findings and caveats: Donors were few, which limited the genetic and exposure-history diversity represented. Relative to clonotypes present in all four donors, those not shared had lower generation probabilities.

This CDR3 has 15 amino acids. Trimming removed 3 bases from V and 4 bases from J, with 13 bases in between. Germline CDR1 and CDR2: SEHNR and FQNEAQ (reference sequence). Generated by immunoSEQ multiplex PCR, the TCRdb table keeps only in-frame clones and is missing some. The table shows about 2.1 million clones, with around 93% occurring only once. Points on this clone: Antigen specificity is unknown.

Cells designated naive CD8 were CD45RO-negative and were positively selected for CCR7, with terminally differentiated effector memory CD45RA+ cells excluded. The source material was naive CD8+ T cells from PBMCs. The V gene is TRBV7-9, the J gene TRBJ2-1; D not resolved. The clonotype was recovered from a man younger than 30 in good health. Some clones in this sample may be carry-over from other donors' samples. CDR3 nucleotide sequence: TGTGCCAGCAGCTTCCGTTCCATACCATACAATGAGCAGTTCTTC. Amino acids: CASSFRSIPYNEQFF.